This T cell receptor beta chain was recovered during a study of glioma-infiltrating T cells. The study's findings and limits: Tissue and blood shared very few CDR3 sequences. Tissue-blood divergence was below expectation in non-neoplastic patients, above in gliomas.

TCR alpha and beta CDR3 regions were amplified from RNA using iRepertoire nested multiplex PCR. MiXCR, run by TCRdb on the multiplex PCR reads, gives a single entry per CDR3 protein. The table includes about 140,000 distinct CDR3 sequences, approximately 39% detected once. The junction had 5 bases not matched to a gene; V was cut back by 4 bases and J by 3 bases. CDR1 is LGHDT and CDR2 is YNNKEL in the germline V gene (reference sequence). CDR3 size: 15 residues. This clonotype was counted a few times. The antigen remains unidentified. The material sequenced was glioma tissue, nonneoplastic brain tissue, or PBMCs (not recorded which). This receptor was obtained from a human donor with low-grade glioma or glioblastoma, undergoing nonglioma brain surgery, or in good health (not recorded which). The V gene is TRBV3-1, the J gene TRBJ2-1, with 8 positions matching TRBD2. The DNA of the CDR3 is TGTGCCAGCAGCCCGTGGACTAGCTTCTACAATGAGCAGTTCTTC. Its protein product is CASSPWTSFYNEQFF.